This TCR beta chain was captured in a study of glioma-infiltrating T cells after dendritic cell vaccination. Across the whole study: Dendritic cell vaccination trial patients had either newly diagnosed or recurrent glioblastoma. Between the early 2000s and the early 2010s, patients got autologous tumor lysate-pulsed dendritic cell vaccines.

Blood PBMC samples: pre-vaccination, two weeks post third vaccination, and at tumor progression. Primers: 60 V beta forward and 13 J beta reverse. Profiled with immunoSEQ multiplex PCR; TCRdb holds only in-frame clones, not every one. The table shows 80,000 to 100,000 clones, with approximately 81% occurring only once. The material was blood, obtained before dendritic cell vaccination. The sequence came from a human donor with glioblastoma.

The CDR3 DNA is TGCGCCAGCAGTCAATCTAACTCCCGGGATCAGCCCCAGCATTTT. Protein: CASSQSNSRDQPQHF. The chain joins TRBV23-1 to TRBJ1-5; D ambiguous. TRBV23-1 is an ORF for which the function is uncertain. The CDR3 has 15 amino acids. Between the trimmed V and J ends, which lost 0 bases and 5 bases, there was a span of 11 bases.